The rows below give T cell receptor beta chains drawn from one sample of a study of siplizumab effects on memory and regulatory T cells. Produced via immunoSEQ multiplex PCR; TCRdb's table is partial and in-frame only. The table shows over 60,000 clones, with 91% occurring only once. The specimen sequenced was CD8+ T cells sorted from blood. These receptors all come from a human donor in good health. The CDR3 runs from the conserved cysteine through the conserved F or W. Each record gives: J gene, D gene, V gene, clone size, CDR3 protein, CDR3 DNA. A D gene is named only where the DNA matches it firmly. Rows give clone size only sometimes, using once, few, many, or a class for an expanded clone.

j_gene: TRBJ2-7
d_gene: TRBD1
v_gene: TRBV29-1
abundance: -
CDR3aa: CSVGQGAAYEQYF
CDR3nt: TGCAGCGTCGGACAGGGAGCCGCCTACGAGCAGTACTTC

j_gene: TRBJ2-7
d_gene: TRBD1
v_gene: TRBV30
abundance: -
CDR3aa: CAWRAGTGDYEQYF
CDR3nt: TGTGCCTGGAGGGCCGGGACAGGGGATTACGAGCAGTACTTC

j_gene: TRBJ1-3
d_gene: -
v_gene: TRBV19
abundance: -
CDR3aa: CASTYGTRSGNTIYF
CDR3nt: TGTGCCAGTACCTATGGGACGCGCTCTGGAAACACCATATATTTT

j_gene: TRBJ2-6
d_gene: -
v_gene: TRBV2
abundance: once
CDR3aa: CASLGAGANVLTF
CDR3nt: TGTGCCAGCCTTGGGGCTGGGGCCAACGTCCTGACTTTC

j_gene: TRBJ1-2
d_gene: -
v_gene: TRBV10-2
abundance: -
CDR3aa: CASSELPGLFNYGYTF
CDR3nt: TGCGCCAGCAGTGAGCTCCCGGGACTCTTTAACTATGGCTACACCTTC

j_gene: TRBJ2-5
d_gene: -
v_gene: TRBV6-6
abundance: -
CDR3aa: CASSYSTVVETQYF
CDR3nt: TGTGCCAGCAGTTACTCGACAGTAGTAGAGACCCAGTACTTC

j_gene: TRBJ2-7
d_gene: -
v_gene: TRBV6-5
abundance: -
CDR3aa: CASSYVGTEQYF
CDR3nt: TGTGCCAGCAGTTACGTCGGGACCGAGCAGTACTTC

j_gene: TRBJ2-2
d_gene: TRBD1
v_gene: TRBV19
abundance: -
CDR3aa: CASSMILGGTGIGELFF
CDR3nt: TGTGCCAGTAGTATGATACTAGGTGGGACAGGGATCGGGGAGCTGTTTTTT

j_gene: TRBJ2-7
d_gene: -
v_gene: TRBV7-2
abundance: -
CDR3aa: CASSLALVEPLF
CDR3nt: TGTGCCAGCAGCTTAGCGTTGGTCGAACCGCTCTTC

j_gene: TRBJ2-3
d_gene: -
v_gene: TRBV7-9
abundance: -
CDR3aa: CASSFRDTQYF
CDR3nt: TGTGCCAGCAGCTTCCGCGATACGCAGTATTTT

j_gene: TRBJ1-1
d_gene: -
v_gene: TRBV5-1
abundance: -
CDR3aa: CASSLSGLDTEAFF
CDR3nt: TGCGCCAGCAGCTTAAGCGGTCTCGACACTGAAGCTTTCTTT

j_gene: TRBJ2-7
d_gene: -
v_gene: TRBV18
abundance: -
CDR3aa: CASSGLSGGPSRYEQYF
CDR3nt: TGTGCCAGCTCCGGCCTGAGTGGGGGGCCCTCGAGGTACGAGCAGTACTTC

j_gene: TRBJ2-1
d_gene: -
v_gene: TRBV7-9
abundance: -
CDR3aa: CASSLSLTDNEQFF
CDR3nt: TGTGCCAGCAGCTTATCCCTGACAGACAATGAGCAGTTCTTC

j_gene: TRBJ1-1
d_gene: -
v_gene: TRBV9
abundance: -
CDR3aa: CASSDPRGPGEAFF
CDR3nt: TGTGCCAGCAGCGACCCCCGAGGGCCCGGTGAAGCTTTCTTT

j_gene: TRBJ2-2
d_gene: TRBD2
v_gene: TRBV5-1
abundance: -
CDR3aa: CASSPSGLAGAGELFF
CDR3nt: TGCGCCAGCAGCCCCTCGGGACTAGCGGGTGCCGGGGAGCTGTTTTTT

j_gene: TRBJ2-7
d_gene: -
v_gene: TRBV7-8
abundance: -
CDR3aa: CASSPLVWGYEQYF
CDR3nt: TGTGCCAGCAGCCCCCTTGTATGGGGGTACGAGCAGTACTTC

j_gene: TRBJ2-7
d_gene: TRBD1
v_gene: TRBV14
abundance: -
CDR3aa: CASSMGQGAFYEQYF
CDR3nt: TGTGCCAGCAGCATGGGACAGGGGGCCTTCTACGAGCAGTACTTC

j_gene: TRBJ2-7
d_gene: TRBD2
v_gene: TRBV27
abundance: -
CDR3aa: CASSSLGTSGVYEQYF
CDR3nt: TGTGCCAGCAGTTCCCTCGGGACTAGCGGAGTCTACGAGCAGTACTTC

j_gene: TRBJ1-1
d_gene: TRBD1
v_gene: TRBV25-1
abundance: -
CDR3aa: CASSEYSGTGRTEAFF
CDR3nt: TGTGCCAGCAGTGAATATTCCGGGACAGGGAGGACTGAAGCTTTCTTT

j_gene: TRBJ2-7
d_gene: TRBD1
v_gene: TRBV19
abundance: once
CDR3aa: CASSTAGTGFYEQYF
CDR3nt: TGTGCCAGTAGTACTGCCGGGACAGGTTTTTACGAGCAGTACTTC

j_gene: TRBJ2-1
d_gene: TRBD2
v_gene: TRBV11-2
abundance: -
CDR3aa: CASSWTAGGLDEQFF
CDR3nt: TGTGCCAGCAGCTGGACAGCGGGGGGGCTCGATGAGCAGTTCTTC

j_gene: TRBJ2-1
d_gene: -
v_gene: TRBV27
abundance: once
CDR3aa: CASSLWGNEQFF
CDR3nt: TGTGCCAGCAGTTTGTGGGGTAATGAGCAGTTCTTC

j_gene: TRBJ2-7
d_gene: -
v_gene: TRBV5-1
abundance: -
CDR3aa: CASSTDGGAYEQYF
CDR3nt: TGCGCCAGCAGCACCGACGGGGGTGCCTACGAGCAGTACTTC

j_gene: TRBJ2-3
d_gene: -
v_gene: TRBV23-1
abundance: -
CDR3aa: CASSQRKREYF
CDR3nt: TGCGCCAGCAGCCAGAGAAAGCGGGAGTATTTT

j_gene: TRBJ1-5
d_gene: -
v_gene: TRBV15
abundance: -
CDR3aa: CATGRGPNQPQHF
CDR3nt: TGTGCCACAGGGCGGGGGCCTAATCAGCCCCAGCATTTT

j_gene: TRBJ1-2
d_gene: TRBD1
v_gene: TRBV7-9
abundance: -
CDR3aa: CASSSGQSGYTF
CDR3nt: TGTGCCAGCAGCTCGGGACAGTCTGGCTACACCTTC

j_gene: TRBJ2-2
d_gene: -
v_gene: TRBV4-3
abundance: few
CDR3aa: CASKNTGELFF
CDR3nt: TGCGCCAGCAAGAACACCGGGGAGCTGTTTTTT

j_gene: TRBJ1-1
d_gene: -
v_gene: TRBV6-5
abundance: -
CDR3aa: CASSYSAASYRAEAFF
CDR3nt: TGTGCCAGCAGTTACTCCGCGGCATCTTATCGGGCTGAAGCTTTCTTT

j_gene: TRBJ2-1
d_gene: -
v_gene: TRBV27
abundance: -
CDR3aa: CASSLAGADSYNEQFF
CDR3nt: TGTGCCAGCAGTTTGGCCGGGGCAGACTCCTACAATGAGCAGTTCTTC

j_gene: TRBJ1-1
d_gene: -
v_gene: TRBV6-5
abundance: -
CDR3aa: CASSYGVMNTEAFF
CDR3nt: TGTGCCAGCAGTTACGGGGTCATGAACACTGAAGCTTTCTTT

j_gene: TRBJ2-7
d_gene: TRBD1
v_gene: TRBV11-2
abundance: -
CDR3aa: CASSLGTGGYEQYF
CDR3nt: TGTGCCAGCAGCTTAGGGACAGGGGGCTACGAGCAGTACTTC